These 8 T cell receptor beta chains were all obtained from the same sample, sequenced in a study of shared clonotypes between healthy human individuals. Only in-frame clones appear in the TCRdb table, and some are missing; sequencing was by immunoSEQ multiplex PCR. The table includes 1,500,000 or so clones, roughly 98.5% detected once. The sequencing sample was made of naive CD4+ T cells sorted from blood. Subset reported: CD45RA+ positively selected. These receptors came from a man aged 25 to 40 in good health.

The V gene is TRBV28, the J gene TRBJ1-2; 9 bases line up with TRBD1. CDR1 and CDR2 from the germline V gene are MDHEN and SYDVKM. The CDR3 runs 16 residues. The ends lost 4 bases at V and 3 bases at J; junction bases unmatched: 9. The CDR3: CASSSSTGGGYYGYTF. The CDR3 nucleotides read TGTGCCAGCAGTTCCTCGACAGGGGGAGGGTACTATGGCTACACCTTC.

The chain combines TRBV7-3 with TRBJ2-1; no reliable D call. The germline V gene encodes CDR1 SGHTA and CDR2 FQGTGA. The ends were cut back, 4 bases at V and 9 bases at J, with 13 bases in the middle. The CDR3 is made up of 13 amino acids. CDR3 region: CASSSRVSAEQFF. The DNA for the CDR3 is TGTGCCAGCAGCTCAAGGGTTTCGGCTGAGCAGTTCTTC.

The V call is TRBV27, the J call TRBJ2-7, with 9 positions matching TRBD1. CDR1 is MNHEY, CDR2 SMNVEV, per germline (reference sequence). J gave up 3 bases and V 7 bases, and 10 bases lay outside the gene matches. The CDR3 totals 15 residues. The CDR3 region has the DNA TGTGCCAGCATTGACCGGGACAGGGACCTCTACGAGCAGTACTTC. Protein product: CASIDRDRDLYEQYF.

The chain combines TRBV4-1 with TRBJ2-7, with D maybe TRBD1 (5 bases). The CDR3 runs to 16 residues. V lost 1 base and J 3 bases, leaving 16 bases between the germline ends. CDR1 and CDR2 from the germline V gene are MGHRA and YSYEKL. DNA for the CDR3: TGCGCCAGCAGCCAAGGGGCCTTCGGGCAGGGCTACGAGCAGTACTTC. Its translation: CASSQGAFGQGYEQYF.

The V gene is TRBV29-1, the J gene TRBJ2-3; no clear D gene. Deletions cut 7 bases from V and 0 bases from J, with 14 bases between. Germline lookup yields CDR1 SQVTM and CDR2 ANQGSEA. The CDR3 loop spans 14 amino acids. In nucleotides, the CDR3 is TGCAGCGCAGTGACGGATACTAGCACAGATACGCAGTATTTT. It is translated as CSAVTDTSTDTQYF.

The gene calls are TRBV6-4 and TRBJ2-3; tentatively, D is TRBD1 or TRBD2 (5 bases each). This CDR3 is 17 amino acids long. The germline V gene encodes CDR1 MRHNA and CDR2 SNTAGT. V shed 7 bases and J shed 3 bases, with 23 bases lying between them. The chain's CDR3 is CASTVASVCEGTDTQYF. The CDR3 nucleotides read TGTGCCAGCACTGTTGCTTCTGTATGTGAGGGGACAGATACGCAGTATTTT.

The CDR3 reads CASSDAGGRMDEQFF. Here the CDR3 DNA reads TGTGCCAGCAGTGATGCAGGGGGGAGAATGGATGAGCAGTTCTTC. The chain has TRBV2 and TRBJ2-1, with a tentative D call TRBD1 (7 bases). Looked up from germline, CDR1 is SNHLY and CDR2 is FYNNEI. This CDR3 is built from 15 residues. V was clipped by 3 bases and J by 8 bases, with 17 bases between them.

J is TRBJ2-3 and V is TRBV7-9; the match to TRBD2 covers 14 bases. The trim removed 1 base at V and 4 bases at J, leaving 10 bases unmatched. The CDR3 is 19 amino acids. Germline CDR1 SEHNR, CDR2 FQNEAQ (reference sequence). Here the CDR3 DNA reads TGTGCCAGCAGCTTAGTTGTCGGGACTAGCGGGAGTCAGGCAGATACGCAGTATTTT. Residues: CASSLVVGTSGSQADTQYF.